This T cell receptor (beta chain) emerged from a study of glioma-infiltrating T cells after dendritic cell vaccination. Overall study context: Between the early 2000s and the early 2010s, patients got autologous tumor lysate-pulsed dendritic cell vaccines.

CDR3 length: 15 amino acids. Trimming stripped 9 bases from V and 2 bases from J, with 16 bases between. Germline CDR1 and CDR2: MDHEN and SYDVKM. Libraries were prepared by immunoSEQ multiplex PCR; TCRdb keeps only in-frame clonotypes and omits some of them. The sample records some 100,000 clones, roughly three quarters being singletons. The J gene is TRBJ2-2, the V gene TRBV28; perhaps TRBD1 as D (6 bases). The sequencing used blood, collected before dendritic cell vaccination. The clonotype was recovered from a human donor with glioblastoma. CDR3 nucleotides: TGTGCCAGTTACGACAGGCCACCCAACACCGGGGAGCTGTTTTTT. This encodes CASYDRPPNTGELFF.